The 25 T cell receptor beta chains listed next were all sequenced from one sample in a study of blood T cell repertoires in COVID-19. The protocol was immunoSEQ multiplex PCR, while the TCRdb copy is restricted to in-frame clones and leaves out a portion. Of around 200,000 clones listed, more than 80% are singletons. Sequences were obtained from PBMCs or T cells enriched from blood (not recorded which). Receptors were obtained from a man younger than 40 who had recovered from COVID-19.

In its sample, this clone was seen once. This chain joins TRBV3-1 (or the pseudogene TRBV3-2) and TRBJ2-1; 10 nucleotides align to TRBD2. The CDR3 has 15 residues. In germline, CDR1 is LGHDT, CDR2 YNNKEL (reference sequence). Unmatched junction bases numbered 5, after V lost 4 bases and J lost 5 bases. The CDR3 sequence is CASSRAGGPNNEQFF. The CDR3 DNA is TGTGCCAGCAGCCGAGCGGGAGGGCCAAACAATGAGCAGTTCTTC.

V usage is TRBV25-1 and J usage is TRBJ1-2; TRBD1 might be the D (5 bases). With 7 bases removed from V and 5 bases from J, the gap between germline ends came to 14 bases. Germline V CDR1 and CDR2: MGHDK, SYGVNS. The CDR3 totals 13 residues. The DNA for the CDR3 is TGTGCCAGCACCGGAGGGTCAGGGTATGGCTACACCTTC. The encoded protein is CASTGGSGYGYTF.

The V gene is TRBV19, the J gene TRBJ1-1; weak D call: TRBD1 (6 bases). This CDR3 has 15 amino acids. The V and J ends lost 7 bases and 5 bases respectively, with 20 bases between them. The germline V gene has CDR1 LNHDA and CDR2 SQIVND (reference sequence). CDR3: CASIGGAKSGTEAFF. For the CDR3, the DNA is TGTGCCAGTATAGGGGGAGCAAAGTCGGGGACTGAAGCTTTCTTT.

J is TRBJ1-5 and V is TRBV24-1; 9 bases line up with TRBD1. The CDR3 runs 14 residues. The V gene end was trimmed by 7 bases and the J gene end by 5 bases; junction bases not matched to a gene: 5. CDR1 is KGHDR and CDR2 is SFDVKD in the germline V gene. CDR3 sequence: CATRGTGRDQPQHF. The CDR3, as DNA: TGTGCCACCAGAGGGACAGGGAGGGATCAGCCCCAGCATTTT.

V and J are TRBV27 and TRBJ2-1; 8 nucleotides agree with TRBD2. Trimming took 1 base from V and 6 from J; bases not matched to a gene: 11. The V gene's germline CDR1 is MNHEY and CDR2 SMNVEV (reference sequence). This CDR3 spans 17 amino acids. CDR3 protein: CASSLFRPSGSANEQFF. The CDR3 nucleotides read TGTGCCAGCAGTTTATTCCGACCGAGCGGGAGCGCCAATGAGCAGTTCTTC.

The chain couples TRBV7-8 to TRBJ1-1; D unclear. V was shortened by 5 bases and J by 11 bases, with 15 bases between the two germline ends. This CDR3 comprises 12 residues. CDR1 is SGHVS, CDR2 FQNEAQ, per germline. The CDR3: CASSPRSGYAFF. The CDR3 coding sequence is TGTGCCAGCAGCCCCCGTTCGGGGTATGCTTTCTTT. Based on the CDR3 plus reference TRBV7-8 and TRBJ1-1, the full variable domain is GAGVSQSPRYKVAKRGQDVALRCDPISGHVSLFWYQQALGQGPEFLTYFQNEAQLDKSGLPSDRFFAERPEGSVSTLKIQRTQQEDSAVYLCASSPRSGYAFFGQGTRLTVV.

This rearrangement joins TRBV2 to TRBJ1-1; no definite D call. Trimming stripped 1 base from V and 2 bases from J, with 8 bases between. Per the germline V gene, CDR1 is SNHLY and CDR2 is FYNNEI. The CDR3 is made up of 14 amino acids. The CDR3 DNA reads as TGTGCCAGCAGTGAAGGCCTAAGTAACACTGAAGCTTTCTTT. The encoded protein is CASSEGLSNTEAFF.

The chain employs TRBV23-1 and TRBJ1-5; the match to TRBD1 covers 12 bases. TRBV23-1 is treated as an ORF (open reading frame) with a function not yet certain. Unmatched junction bases numbered 12, after V lost 4 bases and J lost 2 bases. The CDR3 has 19 amino acids. This CDR3 is CASSPFPGQGAGGNQPQHF. The DNA for the CDR3 is TGCGCCAGCAGTCCGTTCCCGGGACAGGGGGCTGGCGGCAATCAGCCCCAGCATTTT.

This clone was seen only once. This chain connects TRBV6-2 or TRBV6-3 to TRBJ1-1; no clear D. The V end was cut by 2 bases, the J end by 0 bases, with 7 bases between. The germline V gene encodes CDR1 MNHEY and CDR2 SVGEGT. The CDR3 has 14 amino acids. CDR3 sequence: CASSYVSLNTEAFF. CDR3 DNA sequence: TGTGCCAGCAGTTACGTCAGTTTGAACACTGAAGCTTTCTTT.

The chain employs TRBV2 and TRBJ1-5; D is uncertain. Germline CDR1 and CDR2: SNHLY and FYNNEI. The length of the CDR3 is 15 residues. Deletions cut 2 bases from V and 2 bases from J, with 10 bases between. The CDR3 DNA follows: TGTGCCAGCAGTGAACGGTTGGAGGGCAATCAGCCCCAGCATTTT. Protein: CASSERLEGNQPQHF.

V is TRBV14 and J is TRBJ1-6, with D perhaps matching TRBD1 (6 bases). In germline, CDR1 is SGHDN, CDR2 FVKESK. The CDR3 consists of 15 residues. Trimming cost V 1 base and J 6 bases, with 10 bases left between them. DNA for the CDR3: TGTGCCAGCAGCCAAGTAGCAGGGGTTAATTCACCCCTCCACTTT. Translating it yields CASSQVAGVNSPLHF. Full variable domain (outside the CDR3, taken from reference TRBV14 and TRBJ1-6): EAGVTQFPSHSVIEKGQTVTLRCDPISGHDNLYWYRRVMGKEIKFLLHFVKESKQDESGMPNNRFLAERTGGTYSTLKVQPAELEDSGVYFCASSQVAGVNSPLHFGNGTRLTVT.

The chain is built from TRBV19 and TRBJ1-5, with 7 nucleotides matching TRBD1. Germline V CDR1 and CDR2: LNHDA, SQIVND (reference sequence). CDR3 size: 17 residues. After removal of 6 bases from V and 0 bases from J, the junction contained 11 bases not matched to a gene. The CDR3 sequence is CASSDRAPSDSNQPQHF. Written as DNA, the CDR3 is TGTGCCAGTAGCGACAGGGCGCCATCAGATAGCAATCAGCCCCAGCATTTT.

The gene calls are TRBV28 and TRBJ1-1, with TRBD1 identical over 8 bases. The CDR3 extends over 16 amino acids. From germline, CDR1 is MDHEN and CDR2 SYDVKM. Trimming took 5 bases from V and 3 from J; bases not matched to a gene: 11. The CDR3: CASSTLLETGDTEAFF. CDR3 sequence (DNA): TGTGCCAGCAGTACACTCTTGGAGACAGGGGACACTGAAGCTTTCTTT.

The rearrangement links TRBV4-1 to TRBJ1-2, with TRBD1 as a possible D gene (5 bases). Trimming stripped 0 bases from V and 3 bases from J, with 26 bases between. Germline CDR1 reads MGHRA; CDR2 reads YSYEKL. This CDR3 region has 20 residues. DNA of the CDR3: TGCGCCAGCAGCCAAGATCGCTCTTGGAGGGAGGGGCTTTTTGACTATGGCTACACCTTC. Translation: CASSQDRSWREGLFDYGYTF.

This clone was recorded once. The chain is built from TRBV7-6 and TRBJ1-3, with a possible D match to TRBD1 (6 bases). The CDR3 totals 16 residues. V gave up 4 bases and J gave up 0 bases, with 13 bases separating them. The germline CDR1 and CDR2 sequences are SGHVS and FNYEAQ. CDR3: CASSSITGPSGNTIYF. The CDR3 nucleotides read TGTGCCAGCAGCTCGATTACAGGGCCCTCTGGAAACACCATATATTTT. The full variable domain, completed using reference TRBV7-6 and TRBJ1-3, is GAGVSQSPRYKVTKRGQDVALRCDPISGHVSLYWYRQALGQGPEFLTYFNYEAQQDKSGLPNDRFSAERPEGSISTLTIQRTEQRDSAMYRCASSSITGPSGNTIYFGEGSWLTVV.

The chain recombines TRBV6-4 with TRBJ1-1; tentative D call: TRBD1 (6 bases). V lost 4 bases to trimming and J lost 2 bases, with 8 bases between them. The CDR3 has 13 amino acids. CDR1 is MRHNA, CDR2 SNTAGT, per germline. CDR3 protein: CASSGTDNTEAFF. Written as DNA, the CDR3 is TGTGCCAGCAGTGGGACAGATAACACTGAAGCTTTCTTT.

J is TRBJ2-7 and V is TRBV3-1 (or the pseudogene TRBV3-2); 13 nucleotides match TRBD2. Trimming took 5 bases from V and 6 from J; bases not matched to a gene: 10. The CDR3 has 16 amino acids. Germline assignment: CDR1 LGHDT and CDR2 YNNKEL (reference sequence). In DNA, the CDR3 is TGTGCCAGCAGCGGAGTACTAGCGGGAGGGATGGGCGAGCAGTACTTC. Amino acid sequence: CASSGVLAGGMGEQYF.

This chain connects TRBV5-8 to TRBJ2-2; 13 nucleotides line up with TRBD2. CDR1 SGHTS and CDR2 YDEGEE come from the germline V gene. V dropped 4 bases and J dropped 5; count of bases not matched to a gene: 5. The CDR3 totals 16 residues. Here the CDR3 reads CASSRETSGGTGELFF. Written as DNA, the CDR3 is TGTGCCAGCAGCCGTGAGACTAGCGGGGGGACCGGGGAGCTGTTTTTT.

The chain recombines TRBV13 with TRBJ2-1, with TRBD2 matching over 13 bases. With 5 bases clipped from V and 8 bases from J, the junction kept 9 bases outside the gene matches. Germline V gives CDR1 PRHDT, CDR2 FYEKMQ (reference sequence). CDR3 length equals 16 residues. The CDR3 loop reads CASSDRTSGSRDEQFF. CDR3 nucleotide sequence: TGTGCCAGCAGCGATAGGACTAGCGGGAGTCGGGATGAGCAGTTCTTC.

J is TRBJ1-2 and V is TRBV19; TRBD1 might be the D (6 bases). The CDR3 totals 17 residues. The germline CDR1 and CDR2 sequences are LNHDA and SQIVND (reference sequence). V lost 7 bases, J lost 0 bases, and 21 bases lay in between. The DNA for the CDR3 is TGTGCCAGTAAGGGCGGCAGGGGTTTTTCGTCTAACTATGGCTACACCTTC. Its protein product is CASKGGRGFSSNYGYTF. Combining the CDR3 with reference TRBV19 and TRBJ1-2 gives the whole variable domain DGGITQSPKYLFRKEGQNVTLSCEQNLNHDAMYWYRQDPGQGLRLIYYSQIVNDFQKGDIAEGYSVSREKKESFPLTVTSAQKNPTAFYLCASKGGRGFSSNYGYTFGSGTRLTVV.

The CDR3 is CASSAPQGPLHF. The CDR3 coding sequence is TGTGCCAGCAGTGCACCTCAGGGACCCCTCCACTTT. The chain couples TRBV6-4 to TRBJ1-6; possibly TRBD1 for D (5 bases). V shed 4 bases and J shed 12 bases, with 10 bases lying between them. This CDR3 has 12 residues. Germline assignment: CDR1 MRHNA and CDR2 SNTAGT.

This clone has more than one count but fewer than ten. V and J are TRBV19 and TRBJ2-7, with 14 bases that match TRBD2. Per the germline V gene, CDR1 is LNHDA and CDR2 is SQIVND (reference sequence). J lost 6 bases, V lost 6 bases, and 7 bases had no gene match. CDR3 length equals 15 residues. CDR3 DNA: TGTGCCAGTAGCGGACTAGCGGGAGGTTTTAGCGAGCAGTACTTC. Translated: CASSGLAGGFSEQYF.

J is TRBJ2-3 and V is TRBV28; tentatively, D is TRBD1 (6 bases). CDR1 and CDR2 from the germline V gene are MDHEN and SYDVKM. V lost 6 bases to trimming and J lost 7 bases, with 23 bases between them. This CDR3 is built from 16 residues. DNA of the CDR3: TGTGCCAGCAGATCCGTCAGGGGCCGCGAAATCAATACGCAGTATTTT. The encoded protein is CASRSVRGREINTQYF.

This chain connects TRBV6-6 to TRBJ2-5; TRBD1 aligns across 7 bases. After removal of 5 bases from V and 5 bases from J, the junction contained 23 bases not matched to a gene. The V gene's germline CDR1 is MNHNY and CDR2 SVGAGI (reference sequence). This CDR3 comprises 19 residues. As DNA, the CDR3 is TGTGCCAGCAGTCGGCCCTACTCCGGACAGGACATTATCAGGGAGACCCAGTACTTC. Its translation: CASSRPYSGQDIIRETQYF.

This clone was counted between two and nine times. The chain is built from TRBV3-1 (or the pseudogene TRBV3-2) and TRBJ1-1; tentatively, D is TRBD1 (5 bases). CDR1 and CDR2 from the germline V gene are LGHDT and YNNKEL (reference sequence). V lost 4 bases to trimming and J lost 1 base, with 13 bases between them. The CDR3 has 15 residues. CDR3 residues: CASSLGGGTNTEAFF. The CDR3 DNA sequence: TGTGCCAGCAGCCTCGGGGGAGGGACGAACACTGAAGCTTTCTTT.